Listed below are T cell receptor beta chains from one sample, sequenced in a study of sequential checkpoint blockade in melanoma. Clones were read by immunoSEQ multiplex PCR, and TCRdb kept only the in-frame ones, dropping some. The sample consists of around 3,000 clones, more than 30% of them appearing once. The starting material was tumor tissue (inferred from file names), obtained from a patient given nivolumab and ipilimumab in sequence. All receptors derive from a human donor with melanoma. The CDR3 runs from the conserved cysteine through the conserved F or W. A D gene is named only where the DNA matches it firmly. Clone size is given for some rows only: seen once, a few or many times, or a class if the clone is expanded.

abundance | j_gene | d_gene | v_gene | CDR3aa | CDR3nt
NA | TRBJ2-3 | NA | TRBV2 | CASTRRPLPTDTQYF | TGTGCCAGCACCCGAAGGCCTCTTCCCACAGATACGCAGTATTTT
NA | TRBJ2-1 | NA | TRBV18 | CASSPGTLSYNEQFF | TGTGCCAGCTCACCCGGGACGCTCTCCTACAATGAGCAGTTCTTC
few | TRBJ2-1 | NA | TRBV6-8 | CASSGQGHGNEQFF | TGTGCCAGCAGTGGGCAGGGGCACGGCAATGAGCAGTTCTTC
NA | TRBJ2-2 | TRBD1 | TRBV6-8 | CASSSTGVTGELFF | TGTGCCAGCAGTTCGACAGGGGTAACCGGGGAGCTGTTTTTT
NA | TRBJ1-1 | TRBD1 | TRBV7-1 | CASSLAHRGEAFF | TGTGCCAGCAGCTTAGCCCACAGGGGAGAAGCTTTCTTT
NA | TRBJ1-5 | NA | TRBV19 | CASSISARAGRQPQHF | TGTGCCAGTAGTATATCAGCGAGGGCAGGGCGTCAGCCCCAGCATTTT
NA | TRBJ1-2 | NA | TRBV7-5 | CASSTGTGLYGYTF | TGTGCCAGCAGCACGGGGACAGGCCTTTATGGCTACACCTTC
medium-sized | TRBJ2-2 | NA | TRBV6-8 | CASSESGITGELFF | TGTGCCAGCAGTGAGAGCGGAATAACCGGGGAGCTGTTTTTT
few | TRBJ2-1 | NA | TRBV6-8 | CASRGTPSYNEQFF | TGTGCCAGCAGAGGGACTCCCTCCTACAATGAGCAGTTCTTC
NA | TRBJ2-7 | TRBD1 | TRBV18 | CASSPDRESFHEQYF | TGTGCCAGCTCACCGGACAGGGAAAGTTTCCACGAGCAGTACTTC
NA | TRBJ1-5 | TRBD1 | TRBV30 | CAWSKGATNQPQHF | TGTGCCTGGTCTAAGGGGGCGACCAATCAGCCCCAGCATTTT
NA | TRBJ1-2 | NA | TRBV5-1 | CASSTERAHYGYTF | TGCGCCAGCAGCACAGAGAGGGCTCACTATGGCTACACCTTC
few | TRBJ1-5 | NA | TRBV6-8 | CASSEPQGHLNQPQHF | TGTGCCAGCAGTGAGCCACAGGGCCACCTTAATCAGCCCCAGCATTTT
medium-sized | TRBJ1-1 | NA | TRBV11-3 | CASSLVGPGTEAFF | TGTGCCAGCAGCTTAGTCGGCCCCGGCACTGAAGCTTTCTTT